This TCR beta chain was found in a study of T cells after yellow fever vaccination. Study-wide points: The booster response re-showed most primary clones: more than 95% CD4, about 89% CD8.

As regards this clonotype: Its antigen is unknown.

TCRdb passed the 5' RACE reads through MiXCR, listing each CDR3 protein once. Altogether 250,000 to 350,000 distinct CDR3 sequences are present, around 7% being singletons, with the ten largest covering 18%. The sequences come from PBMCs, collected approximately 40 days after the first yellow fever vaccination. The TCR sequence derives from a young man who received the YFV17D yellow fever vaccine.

CDR3 in amino acids: CASSLSVWQGKETQYF. In DNA form, the CDR3 reads TGTGCCAGCAGCTTATCCGTTTGGCAGGGGAAAGAGACCCAGTACTTC. This sequence joins TRBV7-2 and TRBJ2-5; TRBD1 might be the D (6 bases). The CDR3 consists of 16 residues. Trimming removed 2 bases at V and 3 bases at J, with 16 bases between. Germline CDR1 SGHTA, CDR2 FQGNSA.